This TCR beta chain was observed in a study of cytomegalovirus exposure and HLA in healthy donors. Study-wide points: In a later analysis, donors in an Asian-associated ancestry cluster reportedly had fewer N-insertions in productive TCRs than the cohort mean.

Regarding this clone: Its antigen is undetermined.

13 Jbeta primers and 60 Vbeta primers were used for the PCR. Clones were sequenced by immunoSEQ multiplex PCR, and TCRdb holds only the in-frame ones, with some missing. Among under 200,000 clones listed, 80% to 90% were seen once. Healthy bone marrow donors formed the donor group. The receptor's source is a woman aged 25 to 39 in good health and CMV-seronegative. The source material was PBMCs.

This CDR3 is CASSLDLGGITDTQYF. In DNA, the CDR3 is TGCGCCAGCAGCTTGGATCTTGGCGGGATAACAGATACGCAGTATTTT. The chain is built from TRBV5-1 and TRBJ2-3, with a possible D match to TRBD2 (6 bases). CDR1 SGHRS and CDR2 YFSETQ come from the germline V gene. The length of the CDR3 is 16 residues. Deletions cut 0 bases from V and 3 bases from J, with 14 bases between.